This T cell receptor beta chain was recorded in a study of blood T cell repertoires in COVID-19. Study-wide context: Sources were T cells, B-cell-depleted T cells, or PBMCs; the material itself was cDNA or gDNA.

Here immunoSEQ multiplex PCR was the method, and the copy in TCRdb shows in-frame clones only, minus some. The sample carries around 200,000 clones, about 86% recorded once. Source material: peripheral blood. The sequence came from a man aged 70 or older with active or convalescent COVID-19.

The CDR3 protein is CASSRDRAALNEKLFF. CDR3 DNA: TGTGCCAGCTCGCGGGACAGGGCGGCCCTTAATGAAAAACTGTTTTTT. V and J are TRBV18 and TRBJ1-4; 9 bases line up with TRBD1. Per the germline V gene, CDR1 is KGHSH and CDR2 is LQKENI. V shed 6 bases and J 4 bases; nucleotides not matched to a gene: 9. The CDR3 totals 16 residues.